The next 24 T cell receptor beta chains were all read from a single sample in a study of glioma-infiltrating T cells. The iRepertoire nested amplicon-rescue multiplex PCR amplified TCR alpha and beta CDR3s from RNA. MiXCR was run by TCRdb on the multiplex PCR reads, yielding one entry per CDR3 protein. The sample records more than 350,000 distinct CDR3 sequences, roughly two fifths being singletons. The specimen sequenced was glioma tissue, nonneoplastic brain tissue, or PBMCs (not recorded which). These receptors originate from a human donor with low-grade glioma or glioblastoma, undergoing nonglioma brain surgery, or in good health (not recorded which).

In its sample, this clonotype was seen many times. This chain links TRBV6-2 or TRBV6-3 with TRBJ2-7, with D perhaps matching TRBD1 (6 bases). Per the germline V gene, CDR1 is MNHEY and CDR2 is SVGEGT. Trimming pared 0 bases from V and 3 bases from J, leaving 12 bases between. The CDR3 totals 15 residues. DNA of the CDR3: TGTGCCAGCAGTTACTCGAGGAACAGGGTCTACGAGCAGTACTTC. Residues: CASSYSRNRVYEQYF.

On this clonotype: This may be a read error, as it is one base from a much larger clone. The gene calls are TRBV15 and TRBJ2-7; D not resolved. Germline-derived CDR1 and CDR2 are LNHNV and YYDKDF (reference sequence). This CDR3 comprises 14 residues. CDR3 in amino acids: CATNRDQSVDEQYF. Here the CDR3 DNA reads TGTGCCACCAACAGAGATCAGAGCGTCGACGAGCAGTACTTC. The whole variable domain, remainder taken from reference TRBV15 and TRBJ2-7, is DAMVIQNPRYQVTQFGKPVTLSCSQTLNHNVMYWYQQKSSQAPKLLFHYYDKDFNNEADTPDNFQSRRPNTSFCFLDIRSPGLGDTAMYLCATNRDQSVDEQYFGPGTRLTVT.

This clonotype was observed at least ten times. The CDR3 bases are TGTGCCAGCAGTTTAGAGGGGCCGAGTATTGATGAGCAGTTCTTC. It specifies CASSLEGPSIDEQFF. The chain carries TRBV27 and TRBJ2-1; D tentatively reads TRBD1 or TRBD2 (5 bases each). The CDR3 is made up of 15 amino acids. Germline lookup yields CDR1 MNHEY and CDR2 SMNVEV (reference sequence). Trimming left V 2 bases short and J 8 bases short, with 16 bases between.

This clonotype was seen at least ten times. The chain links TRBV6-2 or TRBV6-3 to TRBJ2-7; a weak D match, TRBD2 (6 bases). The ends were cut back, 8 bases at V and 2 bases at J, with 19 bases in the middle. Germline assignment: CDR1 MNHEY and CDR2 SVGEGT. The CDR3 is 15 residues long. The CDR3 DNA reads TGTGCCAGCGGTCGGGTGGGACTGGGGCCCTACGAGCAGTACTTC. Translating it yields CASGRVGLGPYEQYF.

The chain joins TRBV27 to TRBJ1-5, with a possible D match to TRBD1 (6 bases). Trimming stripped 6 bases from V and 5 bases from J, with 23 bases between. The germline V gene has CDR1 MNHEY and CDR2 SMNVEV (reference sequence). The CDR3 covers 17 residues. CDR3 residues: CASSQGGWGLKHQPQHF. The DNA of the CDR3 is TGTGCCAGCAGCCAAGGGGGATGGGGGCTGAAGCATCAGCCCCAGCATTTT.

Many counts were recorded for this clonotype. The rearrangement links TRBV6-2 or TRBV6-3 to TRBJ2-1; 9 bases match TRBD2. From germline, CDR1 is MNHEY and CDR2 SVGEGT. Germline trimming cut 0 bases from V and 5 bases from J; bases unmatched to any gene: 2. The CDR3 is 15 amino acids. As DNA, the CDR3 is TGTGCCAGCAGTTACTCGCAGCGGGGGGACAATGAGCAGTTCTTC. It translates to CASSYSQRGDNEQFF.

This chain uses TRBV28 with TRBJ2-7, with D perhaps assigned TRBD1 or TRBD2 (5 bases each). In germline, CDR1 is MDHEN, CDR2 SYDVKM. The CDR3 runs 12 residues. Trimming took 5 bases from V and 7 from J, leaving 12 bases between them. The CDR3 nucleotides read TGTGCCAGCAGTAGGCCGGGGCGAGAGCAGTACTTC. Amino acids: CASSRPGREQYF.

V and J are TRBV12-3 or TRBV12-4 and TRBJ2-1; D not resolved. V was pared by 6 bases and J by 3 bases, with 9 bases between. The CDR3 sequence is 13 residues long. This CDR3 is CASSRMRYNEQFF. For the CDR3, the DNA is TGTGCCAGCAGCCGGATGCGCTACAATGAGCAGTTCTTC.

This clonotype was seen a handful of times. The chain carries TRBV10-1 and TRBJ1-5; D is uncertain. CDR3 size: 10 residues. Trimming removed 7 bases at V and 9 bases at J, with 7 bases between. From germline, CDR1 is WNHNN and CDR2 SYGVQD (reference sequence). Here the CDR3 reads CASNLGPQHF. In DNA, the CDR3 is TGCGCCAGCAATTTAGGGCCCCAGCATTTT.

In its sample, this clonotype was seen a few times. V usage is TRBV20-1 and J usage is TRBJ2-1; 7 bases are a match to TRBD2. With 1 base clipped from V and 4 bases from J, the junction kept 1 base outside the gene matches. Looked up from germline, CDR1 is DFQATT and CDR2 is SNEGSKA (reference sequence). The CDR3 has 13 amino acids. CDR3 protein: CSARVREYNEQFF. CDR3 in DNA: TGCAGTGCTAGAGTGCGGGAGTACAATGAGCAGTTCTTC.

Turning to this clonotype: One junction end does not reproduce the germline sequence, and a read error may be involved. The chain employs TRBV28 and TRBJ1-2, with D possibly TRBD1 on 6 matching bases. The germline V gene has CDR1 MDHEN and CDR2 SYDVKM. The CDR3 loop spans 14 amino acids. The CDR3 DNA follows: TGTGCCAGCAGTACCAGGGGTAAGGCGGATGGCCACACCTTC. It codes for CASSTRGKADGHTF.

As concerns this clonotype: A read error may produce the germline difference seen at one junction end. The chain couples TRBV28 to TRBJ2-2, with 8 bases matching TRBD1. The CDR3 totals 15 residues. The germline gives CDR1 MDHEN, CDR2 SYDVKM. CDR3 residues: CASSFLTGVTGKLFF. The CDR3 region has the DNA TGTGCCAGCAGTTTCCTGACAGGGGTAACCGGGAAGCTGTTTTTT.

The J gene is TRBJ2-7, the V gene TRBV4-1; the D gene is possibly TRBD2 (6 bases). There are 18 residues in the CDR3. Trimming stripped 0 bases from V and 6 bases from J, with 24 bases between. From germline, CDR1 is MGHRA and CDR2 YSYEKL. The CDR3 bases are TGCGCCAGCAGCCAAGATGCGGCCGGGACTCACCACCCCCGCGAGCAGTACTTC. Translation gives CASSQDAAGTHHPREQYF.

A word on this clonotype: Mismatch with germline at one junction end may stem from a read error. The rearrangement joins TRBV27 to TRBJ2-7; tentative D call: TRBD1 (6 bases). The germline V gene has CDR1 MNHEY and CDR2 SMNVEV (reference sequence). There are 15 residues in the CDR3. Here the CDR3 DNA reads TGTGCCGGCAGCCAGAGTCGGGACATCATTGACGGGCAGTACTTC. Amino acid sequence: CAGSQSRDIIDGQYF.

This clonotype was recorded a few times. The chain links TRBV20-1 to TRBJ1-1, with D uncertain. Trimming took off 0 bases at V and 5 bases at J, with 7 bases between the two ends. CDR3 size: 12 residues. Germline V CDR1 and CDR2: DFQATT, SNEGSKA (reference sequence). The CDR3 nucleotides are TGCAGTGCTAGAGATGCCCGGACTGAAGCTTTCTTT. As protein: CSARDARTEAFF.

The V and J genes are TRBV29-1 and TRBJ2-3; a weak D match, TRBD1 (5 bases). This CDR3 has 13 amino acids. Germline V lookup: CDR1 SQVTM, CDR2 ANQGSEA. V lost 5 bases and J lost 1, with 10 bases in between. Written as DNA, the CDR3 is TGCAGCGTTAGGGGCAGGGGCACAGATACGCAGTATTTT. Residues: CSVRGRGTDTQYF.

On this clonotype itself: A read error may explain this, as a much larger clone is one base away. The rearrangement links TRBV7-2 to TRBJ2-5, with D possibly being TRBD1 or TRBD2 (5 bases each). CDR3 length: 14 residues. Looked up from germline, CDR1 is SGHTA and CDR2 is FQGNSA. Trimming shortened V by 5 bases and J by 6 bases, and 16 bases separated the two germline ends. Here the CDR3 DNA reads TGTGCCAGCAGCCCGGGACCTAAGGGGAAGACCCAGTACTTC. This encodes CASSPGPKGKTQYF.

This clonotype is a singleton in its sample. The chain combines TRBV9 with TRBJ1-1; D not resolved. The germline CDR1 and CDR2 sequences are SGDLS and YYNGEE. The germline V and J ends were trimmed by 6 bases and 0 bases, with 15 bases remaining between them. The CDR3 is 15 amino acids. CDR3 region: CASTAFGGMNTEAFF. The DNA for the CDR3 is TGTGCCAGCACCGCCTTCGGAGGCATGAACACTGAAGCTTTCTTT.

This chain links TRBV7-8 with TRBJ2-1; 9 bases agree with TRBD1. V shed 5 bases and J 4 bases; nucleotides not matched to a gene: 6. Looked up from germline, CDR1 is SGHVS and CDR2 is FQNEAQ. The CDR3 loop spans 15 amino acids. CDR3 nucleotide sequence: TGTGCCAGCAGCCCCGAGGGGACAGGGTACAATGAGCAGTTCTTC. It specifies CASSPEGTGYNEQFF.

In its sample, this clonotype was seen many times. V usage is TRBV27 and J usage is TRBJ1-2, with 12 bases aligning to TRBD1. The CDR3 covers 16 residues. V trimming: 2 bases; J trimming: 3 bases; junction bases outside the gene matches: 4. Looked up from germline, CDR1 is MNHEY and CDR2 is SMNVEV (reference sequence). The CDR3, as DNA: TGTGCCAGCAGTTTAGCAGGGACAGGGGGCTACTATGGCTACACCTTC. This gives the protein CASSLAGTGGYYGYTF.

The CDR3 loop reads CSVRDGDTEAFF. CDR3 DNA: TGCAGCGTCAGGGATGGGGACACTGAAGCTTTCTTT. The gene calls are TRBV29-1 and TRBJ1-1, with a possible D match to TRBD1 (5 bases). Looked up from germline, CDR1 is SQVTM and CDR2 is ANQGSEA. The CDR3 consists of 12 residues. Trimming took off 6 bases at V and 3 bases at J, with 11 bases between the two ends.

With respect to this clonotype: The junction does not match germline at one end; this may be a read error. The V call is TRBV20-1, the J call TRBJ1-5; D gene ambiguous. CDR1 is DFQATT, CDR2 SNEGSKA, per germline (reference sequence). CDR3 length: 12 amino acids. The CDR3 coding sequence is TGCAGTGATAGAGAGAGGCATCAGCCCCAGCATTTT. Translated, it gives CSDRERHQPQHF.

This clonotype appeared a few times. The rearrangement joins TRBV20-1 to TRBJ1-5; D is uncertain. CDR3 length: 14 residues. V dropped 0 bases and J dropped 2 bases, with 8 bases sitting between them. Germline V CDR1 and CDR2: DFQATT, SNEGSKA (reference sequence). The CDR3 sequence is CSARDLAGNQPQHF. In nucleotides, the CDR3 is TGCAGTGCTAGAGATCTGGCAGGCAATCAGCCCCAGCATTTT.

This chain connects TRBV10-3 to TRBJ1-2; D might be TRBD1 (6 bases). The CDR3 loop spans 13 amino acids. V shed 7 bases and J shed 2 bases, with 11 bases lying between them. The germline V gene encodes CDR1 ENHRY and CDR2 SYGVKD. Here the CDR3 DNA reads TGTGCCATCACCGCAGGGGTGAACTATGGCTACACCTTC. The encoded protein is CAITAGVNYGYTF.